The 32 T cell receptor beta chains reported below all come from one sample, sequenced in a study of blood T cell repertoires in COVID-19. Clones were read by immunoSEQ multiplex PCR, and TCRdb kept only the in-frame ones, dropping some. The sample lists about 250,000 clones; around 79% were seen once. Material: peripheral blood. The receptor source for this set is a woman of 80 years or more with acute or convalescent COVID-19.

A few counts support this clone. CDR3 residues: CASSQDYAGANEQFF. In DNA form, the CDR3 reads TGCGCCAGCAGCCAAGATTACGCGGGGGCCAATGAGCAGTTCTTC. The J gene is TRBJ2-1, the V gene TRBV4-1, with D perhaps TRBD2 (7 bases). The CDR3 is 15 amino acids. The germline gives CDR1 MGHRA, CDR2 YSYEKL. V was pared by 0 bases and J by 6 bases, with 12 bases between.

The chain has TRBV5-1 and TRBJ2-3; 11 bases match TRBD2. V shed 4 bases and J 2 bases; nucleotides not matched to a gene: 15. CDR1 is SGHRS, CDR2 YFSETQ, per germline. This CDR3 contains 19 residues. Here the CDR3 DNA reads TGCGCCAGCAGCCACACTACTAGCGGGAGTCTTGGGGCCACAGATACGCAGTATTTT. Amino acid sequence: CASSHTTSGSLGATDTQYF.

V usage is TRBV4-2 and J usage is TRBJ1-3; D call uncertain. V lost 4 bases to trimming and J lost 0 bases, with 13 bases between them. The CDR3 spans 16 residues. Germline V CDR1 and CDR2: LGHNA, YNFKEQ. CDR3 in DNA: TGTGCCAGCAGCCCCGCCCAGGCGATCTCTGGAAACACCATATATTTT. This codes for CASSPAQAISGNTIYF.

The chain is built from TRBV6-2 or TRBV6-3 and TRBJ2-1; TRBD2 matches at 8 bases. The V and J ends lost 2 bases and 0 bases, in that order; junction bases with no gene match: 6. The CDR3 totals 17 residues. Germline CDR1 reads MNHEY; CDR2 reads SVGEGT. DNA for the CDR3: TGTGCCAGCAGTTACGTTAGCGGGGTAAGCTCCTACAATGAGCAGTTCTTC. Translated: CASSYVSGVSSYNEQFF.

This clone was found a few times. V is TRBV14 and J is TRBJ1-1; D perhaps matches TRBD1 (5 bases). The V end lost 4 bases, the J end lost 1 base, and 7 bases lay between the germline ends. The CDR3 consists of 13 residues. Germline V lookup: CDR1 SGHDN, CDR2 FVKESK. The CDR3 DNA sequence: TGTGCCAGCAGCCTAAGGGGGAACACTGAAGCTTTCTTT. Its translation: CASSLRGNTEAFF.

This chain uses TRBV11-2 with TRBJ2-3; 7 nucleotides match TRBD1. The ends lost 1 base at V and 1 base at J; junction bases unmatched: 11. This CDR3 comprises 18 residues. Germline V gene lookup returns CDR1 SGHAT and CDR2 FQNNGV. For the CDR3, the DNA is TGTGCCAGCAGCTTAGCTATCTTGAGGGGGCGAGGCACAGATACGCAGTATTTT. Its translation is CASSLAILRGRGTDTQYF.

The chain recombines TRBV2 with TRBJ1-2; 7 bases fit TRBD1. The trim removed 5 bases at V and 0 bases at J, leaving 3 bases unmatched. Germline assignment: CDR1 SNHLY and CDR2 FYNNEI. The CDR3 extends over 14 amino acids. CDR3 residues: CASSPQGANYGYTF. The CDR3 region has the DNA TGTGCCAGCAGTCCCCAGGGGGCTAACTATGGCTACACCTTC.

The rearrangement joins TRBV3-1 (or the pseudogene TRBV3-2) to TRBJ2-2; tentative D call: TRBD1 (6 bases). The CDR3 has 16 amino acids. Germline-derived CDR1 and CDR2 are LGHDT and YNNKEL (reference sequence). The germline V and J ends were trimmed by 2 bases and 4 bases, with 14 bases remaining between them. The CDR3 here is CASSQTKTGPTGELFF. The CDR3 DNA follows: TGTGCCAGCAGCCAAACTAAGACAGGACCCACCGGGGAGCTGTTTTTT.

In this sample, this clone turned up a few times. The J gene is TRBJ2-7, the V gene TRBV12-3 or TRBV12-4, with TRBD1 matching 7 bases. J lost 5 bases, V lost 6 bases, and 7 bases had no gene match. The CDR3 extends over 13 amino acids. The CDR3, as DNA: TGTGCCAGCAGGCGGGCAGGGGGACACGAGCAGTACTTC. This sequence encodes CASRRAGGHEQYF.

This chain connects TRBV28 to TRBJ1-2; 7 positions agree with TRBD1. CDR3 size: 16 residues. V dropped 1 base and J dropped 4; count of bases not matched to a gene: 9. Germline assignment: CDR1 MDHEN and CDR2 SYDVKM. The CDR3 here is CASSLLRQGSVYGYTF. As DNA, the CDR3 is TGTGCCAGCAGTTTATTGAGACAGGGCTCAGTCTATGGCTACACCTTC.

The rearrangement uses TRBV3-1 (or the pseudogene TRBV3-2) and TRBJ1-2; D remains unclear. Deletions cut 2 bases from V and 6 bases from J, with 7 bases between. Per germline, CDR1 LGHDT and CDR2 YNNKEL (reference sequence). The length of the CDR3 is 12 residues. The CDR3 DNA reads TGTGCCAGCAGCCAAACTGCCGATGGCTACACCTTC. This gives the protein CASSQTADGYTF.

Remarks on this clone: Other DNA variants within this sample encode the same CDR3. The chain couples TRBV4-3 to TRBJ2-2; perhaps TRBD2 as D (5 bases). Germline CDR1 reads LGHNA; CDR2 reads YSLEER. V was shortened by 0 bases and J by 2 bases, with 10 bases between the two germline ends. CDR3 length: 16 residues. CDR3 in amino acids: CASSQEAGLNTGELFF. The CDR3 DNA reads as TGCGCCAGCAGCCAAGAGGCAGGACTTAACACCGGGGAGCTGTTTTTT.

The rearrangement joins TRBV7-6 to TRBJ1-1; 9 nucleotides align to TRBD1. This CDR3 contains 15 residues. V shed 6 bases and J 0 bases; nucleotides not matched to a gene: 5. Germline loops: CDR1 SGHVS, CDR2 FNYEAQ. The CDR3 DNA follows: TGTGCCAGCAGAGTTGGACAGGGGATGAACACTGAAGCTTTCTTT. As protein: CASRVGQGMNTEAFF.

This clone was seen only a few times. This chain uses TRBV3-1 (or the pseudogene TRBV3-2) with TRBJ2-7; maybe TRBD1 (5 bases). The germline CDR1 and CDR2 sequences are LGHDT and YNNKEL (reference sequence). V was cut by 2 bases and J by 0 bases, with 5 bases left in between. CDR3 length: 13 residues. Here the CDR3 DNA reads TGTGCCAGCAGCCAAACAGGCTCCTACGAGCAGTACTTC. This encodes CASSQTGSYEQYF.

The rearrangement uses TRBV7-2 and TRBJ1-2, with D hard to call. The CDR3 contains 14 residues. Germline V gives CDR1 SGHTA, CDR2 FQGNSA. Trimming stripped 0 bases from V and 3 bases from J, with 8 bases between. This CDR3 reads CASSLARADYGYTF. The CDR3, as DNA: TGTGCCAGCAGCTTAGCGAGGGCGGACTATGGCTACACCTTC.

This clone was observed a handful of times. The chain carries TRBV5-6 and TRBJ2-7, with TRBD2 identical over 7 bases. Trimming at V came to 6 bases and at J to 0 bases, leaving 15 bases not matched to a gene. Germline CDR1 reads SGHDT; CDR2 reads YYEEEE. CDR3 length: 17 residues. In nucleotides, the CDR3 is TGTGCCAGCACCGAGGTAGATAGCGGGTTTAGCTCCTACGAGCAGTACTTC. Translated, it gives CASTEVDSGFSSYEQYF.

This clone was recorded only once. This chain connects TRBV27 to TRBJ1-2; 8 bases map to TRBD1. This CDR3 has 17 residues. The junction had 19 bases not matched to a gene; V was cut back by 8 bases and J by 5 bases. Germline V gene sequence: CDR1 MNHEY, CDR2 SMNVEV (reference sequence). The CDR3 protein is CASGDLSIQGASYGYTF. The CDR3 DNA follows: TGTGCCAGCGGAGACCTTAGCATCCAGGGGGCGTCGTATGGCTACACCTTC.

The V and J genes are TRBV11-1 and TRBJ2-7, with unresolved D. The CDR3 runs 11 residues. Trimming shortened V by 3 bases and J by 3 bases, and 3 bases separated the two germline ends. CDR1 is SGHAT and CDR2 is FQDESV in the germline V gene (reference sequence). The CDR3 DNA reads TGTGCCAGCAGCTTTCTCTACGAGCAGTACTTC. This encodes CASSFLYEQYF.

V is TRBV2 and J is TRBJ1-4, with 7 bases matching TRBD1. This CDR3 comprises 13 residues. The germline gives CDR1 SNHLY, CDR2 FYNNEI. V was pared by 9 bases and J by 5 bases, with 6 bases of the junction left unmatched. Written as DNA, the CDR3 is TGTGCCAGTGGGACAGAGATAAATGAAAAACTGTTTTTT. It translates to CASGTEINEKLFF.

V is TRBV5-1 and J is TRBJ2-1; D possibly corresponds to TRBD2 (5 bases). Germline CDR1 reads SGHRS; CDR2 reads YFSETQ. V shed 0 bases and J shed 6 bases, with 13 bases lying between them. The CDR3 is 15 amino acids. The CDR3 here is CASSLEGGPRNEQFF. DNA for the CDR3: TGCGCCAGCAGCTTGGAAGGAGGCCCCCGCAATGAGCAGTTCTTC.

This clone was seen more than once but under ten times. The sample has other DNA sequences that encode this CDR3 too. The V call is TRBV6-5, the J call TRBJ1-5, with 9 bases matching TRBD1. CDR3 length equals 15 residues. Trimming cost V 6 bases and J 1 base; bases outside gene matches: 4. Germline V lookup: CDR1 MNHEY, CDR2 SVGAGI. CDR3 nucleotide sequence: TGTGCCAGCAGACGACAGGGGGGAAGCAATCAGCCCCAGCATTTT. Translation gives CASRRQGGSNQPQHF.

This clone was seen more than once but under ten times. This rearrangement joins TRBV15 to TRBJ1-1; 7 bases line up with TRBD1. The CDR3 contains 17 residues. The germline V gene encodes CDR1 LNHNV and CDR2 YYDKDF (reference sequence). V shed 1 base, J shed 0 bases, and the junction held 8 bases outside the gene matches. CDR3 DNA: TGTGCCACCAGCAGAGCAGGGGCCAGGGGGATGAACACTGAAGCTTTCTTT. Protein: CATSRAGARGMNTEAFF.

The chain recombines TRBV6-1 with TRBJ1-2, with D unclear. Germline CDR1 is MNHNS and CDR2 is SASEGT. The CDR3 contains 16 residues. The V end lost 1 base, the J end lost 8 bases, and 20 bases lay between the germline ends. The DNA for the CDR3 is TGTGCCAGCAGTGAAGGCTGGGGATTATCGGGGAGCGGCTACACCTTC. Protein product: CASSEGWGLSGSGYTF.

The chain has TRBV30 and TRBJ1-6; the D gene is possibly TRBD1 (6 bases). This CDR3 contains 14 residues. The V and J ends lost 0 bases and 10 bases respectively, with 13 bases between them. Germline V gives CDR1 GTSNPN, CDR2 SVGIG (reference sequence). The CDR3 loop reads CAWSVSGVGSPLHF. In nucleotides, the CDR3 is TGTGCCTGGAGTGTTTCAGGGGTCGGATCACCCCTCCACTTT.

The V and J genes are TRBV19 and TRBJ2-5; TRBD1 matches at 8 bases. After removal of 0 bases from V and 7 bases from J, the junction contained 4 bases not matched to a gene. Germline assignment: CDR1 LNHDA and CDR2 SQIVND (reference sequence). This CDR3 region has 14 residues. The CDR3 DNA is TGTGCCAGTAGTATAGATCAGGGGGCCGCGACCCAGTACTTC. This translates into CASSIDQGAATQYF.

The rearrangement links TRBV3-1 (or the pseudogene TRBV3-2) to TRBJ1-4, with 8 positions matching TRBD1. The J segment lost 0 bases and the V segment lost 4 bases, leaving 7 bases of the junction unmatched. Germline V gene data show CDR1 as LGHDT and CDR2 as YNNKEL (reference sequence). This CDR3 region has 17 residues. The CDR3 spells CASSLRQGRPTNEKLFF. CDR3 coding DNA: TGTGCCAGCAGCCTACGACAGGGGCGCCCAACTAATGAAAAACTGTTTTTT.

The table lists this clone with a count of one. This chain links TRBV21-1 with TRBJ1-4. TRBV21-1 has pseudogene status. The length of the CDR3 is 14 residues. The CDR3: CASSLSGGREKLFF. The CDR3 DNA reads TGTGCCAGCAGTCTCAGCGGGGGACGGGAAAAACTGTTTTTT.

In nucleotides, the CDR3 is TGCGCCAGCACCTCCCCGGGGTACAATGAGCAGTTCTTC. This sequence encodes CASTSPGYNEQFF. This rearrangement joins TRBV5-1 to TRBJ2-1; tentatively, D is TRBD2 (5 bases). The CDR3 length is 13 residues. Deletions cut 6 bases from V and 4 bases from J, with 11 bases between. Germline CDR1 and CDR2: SGHRS and YFSETQ.

This clone has more than one count but fewer than ten. The chain links TRBV7-8 to TRBJ1-2, with no clear D. V gave up 0 bases and J gave up 8 bases, with 10 bases separating them. CDR3 length: 13 residues. Germline CDR1 is SGHVS and CDR2 is FQNEAQ. The CDR3 region has the DNA TGTGCCAGCAGCTTAGCGTACTCCGAAGGCTACACCTTC. Protein: CASSLAYSEGYTF.

The CDR3 here is CSASASGGLVSYEQYF. The CDR3 coding sequence is TGCAGTGCTAGTGCTAGCGGGGGGCTGGTTAGTTACGAGCAGTACTTC. The chain uses TRBV20-1 and TRBJ2-7, with 11 positions matching TRBD2. The CDR3 runs to 16 residues. CDR1 is DFQATT, CDR2 SNEGSKA, per germline (reference sequence). The ends lost 3 bases at V and 4 bases at J; junction bases unmatched: 11.

The chain links TRBV5-1 to TRBJ2-3, with TRBD1 matching over 8 bases. The CDR3 is 14 amino acids. The germline gives CDR1 SGHRS, CDR2 YFSETQ. V shed 2 bases and J 4 bases; nucleotides not matched to a gene: 3. This CDR3 is CASSLLTGADTQYF. CDR3 sequence (DNA): TGCGCCAGCAGCTTACTGACAGGGGCAGATACGCAGTATTTT.

The chain combines TRBV9 with TRBJ2-3, with 8 bases that match TRBD2. The ends lost 0 bases at V and 1 base at J; junction bases unmatched: 4. CDR3 length equals 16 residues. Per germline, CDR1 SGDLS and CDR2 YYNGEE. As DNA, the CDR3 is TGTGCCAGCAGCGTAGCGGGGGGGCTCGGCACAGATACGCAGTATTTT. It translates to CASSVAGGLGTDTQYF.